This T cell receptor beta chain was identified during a study of T cells in Graves' hyperthyroidism and ophthalmopathy. At the level of the study: Staff took peripheral blood when the initial diagnosis was made, before any treatment began. Broader study findings: Within blood appeared most thyroid clonotypes that had expanded above 0.001. Ophthalmopathy cases were set apart from stable hyperthyroidism by a 13 V-J model.

Drawn at first hyperthyroidism diagnosis, the blood sample preceded any ophthalmopathy symptoms. Regions amplified from RNA transcripts were the TCR beta CDR3 regions. Initially, a first-round RT-PCR of the TCR CDR3 employed the HTBI primer set. TCRdb passed the multiplex PCR reads through MiXCR, listing each CDR3 protein once. The sample contains roughly 580,000 distinct CDR3 sequences, about 14% of which appear only once. Ten or more counts support this clonotype. Its specificity is not known. Trimming left V 0 bases short and J 11 bases short, with 13 bases between. In germline, CDR1 is DFQATT, CDR2 SNEGSKA (reference sequence). The CDR3 covers 12 residues.

The specimen sequenced was blood. The sequence came from a woman aged 25 to 39 with Graves' hyperthyroidism that later progressed to Graves' ophthalmopathy. The chain couples TRBV20-1 to TRBJ1-1; maybe TRBD1 (5 bases). Written as DNA, the CDR3 is TGCAGTGCTAGAGATCTCGGGGCGGCGGCTTTCTTT. This gives the protein CSARDLGAAAFF.